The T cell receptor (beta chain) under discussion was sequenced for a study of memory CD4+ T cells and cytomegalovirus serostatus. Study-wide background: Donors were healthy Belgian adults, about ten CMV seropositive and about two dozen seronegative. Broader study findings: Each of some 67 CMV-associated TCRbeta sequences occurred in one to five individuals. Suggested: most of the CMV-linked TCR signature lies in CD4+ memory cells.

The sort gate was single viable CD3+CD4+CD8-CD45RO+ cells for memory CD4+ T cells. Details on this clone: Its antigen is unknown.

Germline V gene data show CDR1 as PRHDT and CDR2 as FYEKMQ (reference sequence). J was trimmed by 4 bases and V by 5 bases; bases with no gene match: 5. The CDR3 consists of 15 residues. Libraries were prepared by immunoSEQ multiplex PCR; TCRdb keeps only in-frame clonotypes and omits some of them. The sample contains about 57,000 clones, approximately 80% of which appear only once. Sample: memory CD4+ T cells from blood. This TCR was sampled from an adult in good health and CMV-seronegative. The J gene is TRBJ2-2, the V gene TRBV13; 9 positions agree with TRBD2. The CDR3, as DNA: TGTGCCAGCAGCGGGGGACTAGCTGTCACCGGGGAGCTGTTTTTT. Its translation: CASSGGLAVTGELFF.